This is a list of T cell receptor beta chains from one sample in a study of T cell responses to AZD1222 COVID-19 vaccine. Libraries were prepared by immunoSEQ multiplex PCR; TCRdb keeps only in-frame clonotypes and omits some of them. This repertoire shows 250,000 to 300,000 clones, 90% to 95% found once; its top ten account for 0.5% to 0.7%. This material consisted of peripheral blood, taken 28 days after the second AZD1222 dose. All receptors come from an adult who received the AZD1222 COVID-19 vaccine. CDR3s include the opening cysteine and the closing phenylalanine or tryptophan. Each record gives: J gene, V gene, D gene, clone size, CDR3 DNA, CDR3 protein. A D gene is named only where the DNA matches it firmly. Only part of the rows carry a size: once, few, many, or a class if the clone is expanded.

TRBJ2-1 | TRBV18 | . | . | TGTGCCAGCTCACCGCCCGGTCGAGATGAGCAGTTCTTC | CASSPPGRDEQFF
TRBJ1-2 | TRBV18 | TRBD1 | . | TGTGCCAGCTCACATGAGACAGGGGGCTATGGCTACACCTTC | CASSHETGGYGYTF
TRBJ1-3 | TRBV4-2 | . | . | TGTGCCAGCAGCCCAGTAGGGTCTGGAAACACCATATATTTT | CASSPVGSGNTIYF
TRBJ2-5 | TRBV4-2 | . | . | TGTGCCAGCTCTAAGTCCGGGGATCAAGAGACCCAGTACTTC | CASSKSGDQETQYF
TRBJ1-1 | TRBV13 | . | . | TGTGCCAGCAGTTTCCGGGCCGATGGAAGAAACACTGAAGCTTTCTTT | CASSFRADGRNTEAFF
TRBJ2-2 | TRBV2 | . | . | TGTGCCAGCAGTGACTTGGGCGAGGGGGCCGGGGAGCTGTTTTTT | CASSDLGEGAGELFF
TRBJ1-4 | TRBV5-8 | . | few | TGTGCCAGCAGCTTACCGGGACTAGGGGAAAAACTGTTTTTT | CASSLPGLGEKLFF
TRBJ1-5 | TRBV5-1 | . | once | TGCGCCAGCAGCTTGGATACCGGCAACGGGCAGCCCCAGCATTTT | CASSLDTGNGQPQHF
TRBJ2-7 | TRBV11-2 | TRBD1 | . | TGTGCCAGCAGCTTAAGCGGGACAGGGCCCTACGAGCAGTACTTC | CASSLSGTGPYEQYF
TRBJ2-1 | TRBV29-1 | TRBD2 | . | TGCAGCGTTAGGCCTAGCGGGGGGGCCGCTGAGCAGTTCTTC | CSVRPSGGAAEQFF
TRBJ2-7 | TRBV13 | . | . | TGTGCCAGCAGCTTATTGGCGTACGAGCAGTACTTC | CASSLLAYEQYF
TRBJ1-2 | TRBV3-1/TRBV3-2 | . | . | TGTGCCAGCAGCCAAGTTCTGGACGGAAGGGGCTACACCTTC | CASSQVLDGRGYTF
TRBJ2-4 | TRBV2 | . | once | TGTGCCAGCAGTGAAACAGTTAACATTCAGTACTTC | CASSETVNIQYF
TRBJ2-4 | TRBV2 | TRBD2 | . | TGTGCCAGCAGTGAGCCACAATACCGGGACCGGGGTAGCGGGGGGGTAGCCAAAAACATTCAGTACTTC | CASSEPQYRDRGSGGVAKNIQYF
TRBJ2-1 | TRBV5-1 | . | . | TGCGCCAGCAGCTTGTCCGGCGGGGGCGCCGGTCGGGAGCAGTTCTTC | CASSLSGGGAGREQFF
TRBJ2-5 | TRBV3-1/TRBV3-2 | . | once | TGTGCCAGCAGATCACTGGAGACCCAGTACTTC | CASRSLETQYF